The rows below give T cell receptor beta chains drawn from one sample of a study of cytomegalovirus exposure and HLA in healthy donors. Assay used: immunoSEQ multiplex PCR; TCRdb lists only in-frame clones, some missing. The sample has roughly 240,000 clones, approximately 78% seen once. Sequencing was performed on PBMCs. Every receptor here comes from a boy aged 5 to 17 in good health and CMV-seronegative. Both conserved end residues are part of each CDR3. The order of the fields is clone size, D gene, J gene, V gene, CDR3 DNA, CDR3 protein. D genes are given only for firm matches. Clone size is not always given. Where it is, it says once, few, many or a class for expanded clones.

clone_size: -; d_call: TRBD1; j_call: TRBJ1-2; v_call: TRBV20-1; cdr3_nt: TGCAGTGGAGGACAGGGGGAAGGCTACACCTTC; cdr3_aa: CSGGQGEGYTF
clone_size: -; d_call: -; j_call: TRBJ1-1; v_call: TRBV4-1; cdr3_nt: TGCGCCAGCAGCCAAGAGCGGGTCGCGGATGAAGCTTTCTTT; cdr3_aa: CASSQERVADEAFF
clone_size: few; d_call: -; j_call: TRBJ1-1; v_call: TRBV7-6; cdr3_nt: TGTGCCAGCAGCCAGACAGGCTTGAACACTGAAGCTTTCTTT; cdr3_aa: CASSQTGLNTEAFF
clone_size: -; d_call: TRBD2; j_call: TRBJ2-4; v_call: TRBV29-1; cdr3_nt: TGCAGCGTTGAAGGCGGGAGGGAAAAAAACATTCAGTACTTC; cdr3_aa: CSVEGGREKNIQYF
clone_size: -; d_call: -; j_call: TRBJ2-1; v_call: TRBV2; cdr3_nt: TGTGCCAGCAGTGATAAGGTAGGGGCGGTTGAGCAGTTCTTC; cdr3_aa: CASSDKVGAVEQFF
clone_size: -; d_call: TRBD1; j_call: TRBJ1-2; v_call: TRBV2; cdr3_nt: TGTGCCAGCAACCTACAGGGGGTCTATGGCTACACCTTC; cdr3_aa: CASNLQGVYGYTF
clone_size: -; d_call: -; j_call: TRBJ1-1; v_call: TRBV7-9; cdr3_nt: TGTGCCAGCAGCTACGACACAGGTGAAGCTTTCTTT; cdr3_aa: CASSYDTGEAFF
clone_size: -; d_call: TRBD2; j_call: TRBJ2-3; v_call: TRBV7-7; cdr3_nt: TGTGCTAGCAGCTTAGGGCGGGGGAAAACAGATACGCAGTATTTT; cdr3_aa: CASSLGRGKTDTQYF
clone_size: -; d_call: TRBD1; j_call: TRBJ1-1; v_call: TRBV5-1; cdr3_nt: TGCGCCAGCAGCCCGGGACAGGGCACTGAAGCTTTCTTT; cdr3_aa: CASSPGQGTEAFF
clone_size: -; d_call: -; j_call: TRBJ1-5; v_call: TRBV6-1; cdr3_nt: TGTGCCAGCAGTGAGGGGGGGCGCAATCAGCCCCAGCATTTT; cdr3_aa: CASSEGGRNQPQHF
clone_size: few; d_call: TRBD1; j_call: TRBJ1-2; v_call: TRBV4-1; cdr3_nt: TGCGCCAGCACCTATAGGACAGGGGAGACCTATGGCTACACCTTC; cdr3_aa: CASTYRTGETYGYTF
clone_size: -; d_call: -; j_call: TRBJ2-1; v_call: TRBV13; cdr3_nt: TGTGCCAGCAGCTCCGGGAGAGAGCAGTTCTTC; cdr3_aa: CASSSGREQFF
clone_size: once; d_call: -; j_call: TRBJ1-1; v_call: TRBV5-1; cdr3_nt: TGCGCCAGCAGCTGGGAAACCAGGGATGTTGGCACTGAAGCTTTCTTT; cdr3_aa: CASSWETRDVGTEAFF
clone_size: -; d_call: TRBD2; j_call: TRBJ2-1; v_call: TRBV27; cdr3_nt: TGTGCCAGCAGTATGGGACTAGCGGCCTACAATGAGCAGTTCTTC; cdr3_aa: CASSMGLAAYNEQFF
clone_size: -; d_call: TRBD1; j_call: TRBJ1-1; v_call: TRBV5-1; cdr3_nt: TGCGCCAGCAGCCCCGGACAGGGCGAGGGGACAGGGCGGTGGAGGACTGAAGCTTTCTTT; cdr3_aa: CASSPGQGEGTGRWRTEAFF
clone_size: -; d_call: -; j_call: TRBJ2-5; v_call: TRBV19; cdr3_nt: TGTGCCAGTAGCCGCTCGGGGACCCAGTACTTC; cdr3_aa: CASSRSGTQYF
clone_size: -; d_call: -; j_call: TRBJ1-5; v_call: TRBV29-1; cdr3_nt: TGCAGCGTTAAGGTGGCAGGGAAACAGCCCCAGCATTTT; cdr3_aa: CSVKVAGKQPQHF
clone_size: -; d_call: -; j_call: TRBJ1-6; v_call: TRBV10-3; cdr3_nt: TGTGCCATCAGTCCTCCGGGTCTTAATGCCCTCCACTTT; cdr3_aa: CAISPPGLNALHF
clone_size: -; d_call: -; j_call: TRBJ1-3; v_call: TRBV7-2; cdr3_nt: TGTGCCAGCAGCTTAGGACAGAGCTCTGGAAACACCATATATTTT; cdr3_aa: CASSLGQSSGNTIYF
clone_size: -; d_call: -; j_call: TRBJ1-1; v_call: TRBV9; cdr3_nt: TGTGCCAGCAGCGTAGAGGACACCTCGGGTAGTGAAGCTTTCTTT; cdr3_aa: CASSVEDTSGSEAFF
clone_size: once; d_call: TRBD1; j_call: TRBJ2-7; v_call: TRBV27; cdr3_nt: TGTGCCAGCAGTCCGAGTCAGGGGGCGATGAGTTACGAGCAGTACTTC; cdr3_aa: CASSPSQGAMSYEQYF
clone_size: -; d_call: -; j_call: TRBJ2-5; v_call: TRBV30; cdr3_nt: TGTGCCTGGAGCGGGACTCGGCGGGAGACCCAGTACTTC; cdr3_aa: CAWSGTRRETQYF
clone_size: -; d_call: -; j_call: TRBJ1-3; v_call: TRBV27; cdr3_nt: TGTGCCAGCAGGACATCGGCGGGAAACACCATATATTTT; cdr3_aa: CASRTSAGNTIYF
clone_size: few; d_call: -; j_call: TRBJ2-7; v_call: TRBV20-1; cdr3_nt: TGCAGTGCTAGTCCAGGTAGCGAGCAGTACTTC; cdr3_aa: CSASPGSEQYF
clone_size: -; d_call: -; j_call: TRBJ1-3; v_call: TRBV12-2; cdr3_nt: TGTGCAAGTCGCTTAGCTAGAGGAACTGGAAACACCATATATTTT; cdr3_aa: CASRLARGTGNTIYF
clone_size: -; d_call: -; j_call: TRBJ2-3; v_call: TRBV7-2; cdr3_nt: TGTGCCAGCAGCTTACCAGGCACAGATACGCAGTATTTT; cdr3_aa: CASSLPGTDTQYF
clone_size: once; d_call: -; j_call: TRBJ2-2; v_call: TRBV4-1; cdr3_nt: TGCGCCAGCAGCCAATCAGGGGGACTGGAGATATTCACCGGGGAGCTGTTTTTT; cdr3_aa: CASSQSGGLEIFTGELFF
clone_size: -; d_call: -; j_call: TRBJ2-7; v_call: TRBV11-3; cdr3_nt: TGTGCCAGCAGCTTATATACGTCGAATGGGGCCAAGATGGGGGAGCAGTACTTC; cdr3_aa: CASSLYTSNGAKMGEQYF
clone_size: -; d_call: TRBD1; j_call: TRBJ1-2; v_call: TRBV6-1; cdr3_nt: TGTGCCAGCAGTGAGACAGGGCGTGGCTACACCTTC; cdr3_aa: CASSETGRGYTF
clone_size: -; d_call: -; j_call: TRBJ2-7; v_call: TRBV21-1; cdr3_nt: TGTGCCAGCAGCAAAGGTCTCGGGGGGCCGCGTAGCGAGCAGTACTTC; cdr3_aa: CASSKGLGGPRSEQYF
clone_size: -; d_call: TRBD2; j_call: TRBJ2-5; v_call: TRBV6-1; cdr3_nt: TGTGCCAGCAGTGCCCTCTCGGGGGGTCAAGAGACCCAGTACTTC; cdr3_aa: CASSALSGGQETQYF
clone_size: -; d_call: TRBD1; j_call: TRBJ1-2; v_call: TRBV29-1; cdr3_nt: TGCAGCGTTGATTCACGGGACAGGATCTACTATGGCTACACCTTC; cdr3_aa: CSVDSRDRIYYGYTF
clone_size: -; d_call: TRBD1; j_call: TRBJ1-2; v_call: TRBV7-9; cdr3_nt: TGTGCCAGCAGCTCCGCGTCCCCCATGACAGGGCATGGCTACACCTTC; cdr3_aa: CASSSASPMTGHGYTF
clone_size: -; d_call: -; j_call: TRBJ2-7; v_call: TRBV10-2; cdr3_nt: TGCGCCAGCAGCCCAACCAGGGGAGTCGGTGGCTACGAGCAGTACTTC; cdr3_aa: CASSPTRGVGGYEQYF
clone_size: once; d_call: TRBD2; j_call: TRBJ2-2; v_call: TRBV7-6; cdr3_nt: TGTGCCAGCAGCTTAGTTAGCGGGTACACCGGGGAGCTGTTTTTT; cdr3_aa: CASSLVSGYTGELFF
clone_size: -; d_call: -; j_call: TRBJ1-2; v_call: TRBV5-5; cdr3_nt: TGTGCCACCGCGCAGGGGCACTATGGCTACACCTTC; cdr3_aa: CATAQGHYGYTF
clone_size: -; d_call: -; j_call: TRBJ1-5; v_call: TRBV7-9; cdr3_nt: TGTGCCAGCAGCTTAGAGCCCAATCAGCCCCAGCATTTT; cdr3_aa: CASSLEPNQPQHF
clone_size: -; d_call: -; j_call: TRBJ2-7; v_call: TRBV7-6; cdr3_nt: TGTGCCAGCAGCTTAGACACAGGCCCTTCCTACGAGCAGTACTTC; cdr3_aa: CASSLDTGPSYEQYF
clone_size: -; d_call: -; j_call: TRBJ2-2; v_call: TRBV27; cdr3_nt: TGTGCCAGCAGTTTATTTGGGCTCGTCTGGACCGGGGAGCTGTTTTTT; cdr3_aa: CASSLFGLVWTGELFF
clone_size: -; d_call: TRBD1; j_call: TRBJ1-2; v_call: TRBV6-5; cdr3_nt: TGTGCCAGCCCTAGGGACAGACAAAACTATGGCTACACCTTC; cdr3_aa: CASPRDRQNYGYTF
clone_size: -; d_call: -; j_call: TRBJ1-2; v_call: TRBV5-1; cdr3_nt: TGCGCCAGCAGCTTGGTCGGTGGGGGGGATGGCTACACCTTC; cdr3_aa: CASSLVGGGDGYTF
clone_size: few; d_call: -; j_call: TRBJ1-5; v_call: TRBV30; cdr3_nt: TGTGCCTGGAGTGGGGGGGGCGGTTGGGGTCAGCCCCAGCATTTT; cdr3_aa: CAWSGGGGWGQPQHF
clone_size: few; d_call: -; j_call: TRBJ1-1; v_call: TRBV5-1; cdr3_nt: TGCGCCAGCAGCTTGGGGGCAGTATCTCAGGACACTGAAGCTTTCTTT; cdr3_aa: CASSLGAVSQDTEAFF
clone_size: -; d_call: -; j_call: TRBJ2-3; v_call: TRBV4-1; cdr3_nt: TGCGCCAGCAGCCAAGACAGGGTCTCAGATACGCAGTATTTT; cdr3_aa: CASSQDRVSDTQYF
clone_size: -; d_call: -; j_call: TRBJ2-3; v_call: TRBV6-5; cdr3_nt: TGTGCCAGCAGTTACTTGGGGGGTGATACGCAGTATTTT; cdr3_aa: CASSYLGGDTQYF
clone_size: -; d_call: TRBD1; j_call: TRBJ2-2; v_call: TRBV5-4; cdr3_nt: TGTGCCAGCAGCCCACAAGTAACAGGGGGATCCGGGGAGCTGTTTTTT; cdr3_aa: CASSPQVTGGSGELFF
clone_size: -; d_call: TRBD1; j_call: TRBJ1-1; v_call: TRBV10-3; cdr3_nt: TGTGCCATCAGAACGGGAGGGGGCAAAAAGACCACTGAAGCTTTCTTT; cdr3_aa: CAIRTGGGKKTTEAFF
clone_size: -; d_call: -; j_call: TRBJ1-5; v_call: TRBV5-1; cdr3_nt: TGCGCCAGCAGCTTCTCCCCCAACAGGGTAGGGATTCAGCCCCAGCATTTT; cdr3_aa: CASSFSPNRVGIQPQHF
clone_size: -; d_call: -; j_call: TRBJ2-3; v_call: TRBV5-4; cdr3_nt: TGTGCCAGCAGCTTGGCCCCCCTAGCTACTACGCAGTATTTT; cdr3_aa: CASSLAPLATTQYF
clone_size: -; d_call: -; j_call: TRBJ1-1; v_call: TRBV2; cdr3_nt: TGTGCCAGCGGGGGGACGGGTGGGACTGAAGCTTTCTTT; cdr3_aa: CASGGTGGTEAFF
clone_size: -; d_call: -; j_call: TRBJ2-5; v_call: TRBV19; cdr3_nt: TGTGCCAGTAGTATAACAAAGCAAGAGACCCAGTACTTC; cdr3_aa: CASSITKQETQYF
clone_size: -; d_call: -; j_call: TRBJ1-2; v_call: TRBV7-9; cdr3_nt: TGTGCCAGCAGCTTAGAAAGCTCCGGTCACGGCTACACCTTC; cdr3_aa: CASSLESSGHGYTF
clone_size: once; d_call: TRBD1; j_call: TRBJ1-1; v_call: TRBV29-1; cdr3_nt: TGCAGCGGAGGGGTAGGACAGGGCACTGAAGCTTTCTTT; cdr3_aa: CSGGVGQGTEAFF
clone_size: few; d_call: TRBD1; j_call: TRBJ1-6; v_call: TRBV7-9; cdr3_nt: TGTGCCAGCAGCTTCCTATGGACAGGGGCAAATTCACCCCTCCACTTT; cdr3_aa: CASSFLWTGANSPLHF
clone_size: -; d_call: TRBD2; j_call: TRBJ2-7; v_call: TRBV9; cdr3_nt: TGTGCCAGCAGCGTAGGTGGGTCTAGCGGGACCGAGCAGTACTTC; cdr3_aa: CASSVGGSSGTEQYF
clone_size: -; d_call: TRBD2; j_call: TRBJ2-7; v_call: TRBV5-4; cdr3_nt: TGTGCCAGCAGCTCCCGGGGAGCGGGAGACGAGCAGTACTTC; cdr3_aa: CASSSRGAGDEQYF
clone_size: -; d_call: -; j_call: TRBJ2-3; v_call: TRBV4-1; cdr3_nt: TGCGCCAGCAGCCAACGTAGCAGCCGGGGTACGCAGTATTTT; cdr3_aa: CASSQRSSRGTQYF
clone_size: few; d_call: -; j_call: TRBJ1-4; v_call: TRBV27; cdr3_nt: TGTGCCAGCAGTTTACGCGGGTCGGGGAATGAAAAACTGTTTTTT; cdr3_aa: CASSLRGSGNEKLFF
clone_size: -; d_call: -; j_call: TRBJ1-6; v_call: TRBV27; cdr3_nt: TGTGCCAGCAGTTTAGGAGGGTGGAATTCACCCCTCCACTTT; cdr3_aa: CASSLGGWNSPLHF
clone_size: -; d_call: TRBD2; j_call: TRBJ2-3; v_call: TRBV19; cdr3_nt: TGTGCCAGTAGTGTTGATAGCGGGAGGGCCTTGGATACGCAGTATTTT; cdr3_aa: CASSVDSGRALDTQYF